This T cell receptor beta chain was captured by sequencing in a study of CD8 T cells in Susac syndrome. The authors carried out high-throughput sequencing of TCR beta. They applied it to CD8+ and CD4+ T cells obtained from blood. V shed 0 bases and J shed 4 bases, with 5 bases lying between them. The CDR3 is 13 residues long. Germline V gives CDR1 MNHEY, CDR2 SVGAGI. This clonotype has more than one count but fewer than ten. Reverse transcription of about 0.45 to 1 ug RNA was performed with random hexamers. One entry per CDR3 protein, called by TCRdb with MiXCR from the immunoSEQ multiplex PCR reads. Altogether a few hundred thousand distinct CDR3 sequences are present, around nine tenths being singletons, with the ten largest covering around 0.18%.

This sequence joins TRBV6-5 and TRBJ2-3; the D is unclear. The sequencing input was CD8+ T cells from PBMCs. This TCR was recovered from a human donor with multiple sclerosis. This CDR3 is CASSYSFADTQYF. The CDR3 DNA sequence: TGTGCCAGCAGTTACTCCTTCGCAGATACGCAGTATTTT.